The text below deals with one T cell receptor beta chain. The sample originates from a study of blood T cell repertoires in COVID-19. Study-wide context: There were acute and convalescent COVID-19 samples, and they came from the United States, Italy and Spain. PBMCs, B-cell-depleted T cells, or T cells provided the cDNA or gDNA that made up the material.

The CDR3 covers 12 residues. Germline CDR1 is SEHNR and CDR2 is FQNEAQ (reference sequence). V was pared by 5 bases and J by 1 base, with 6 bases between. Patients of the Seattle cohort, enrolled during active infection, were followed longitudinally. Original handling: Estimated nucleated cell counts came from reference gene primer amplification. Sequencing used immunoSEQ multiplex PCR; TCRdb keeps in-frame clones, though not all of them. The DNA was the basis for D and trimming; V, J and clone size are from that table. The profile shows approximately 36,000 clones, 65% to 75% of them singletons. Sequenced input: peripheral blood. The rearrangement uses TRBV7-9 and TRBJ2-7, with D unresolved. The sequence was obtained from a man aged 65 to 85 with COVID-19, enrolled during active disease. The CDR3 DNA reads TGTGCCAGCAGCCCCCGGTCCTACGAGCAGTACTTC. Its translation is CASSPRSYEQYF.